The 5 T cell receptor beta chains below were found in one sample sequenced in a study of read filtering for tumor transcriptome and immune sequencing. From roughly 390 ng of RNA, a library with molecular barcoded alpha/delta and beta/gamma adaptors was made. A single record per CDR3 protein comes from TCRdb applying MiXCR to the reads. This table holds tens of thousands of distinct CDR3 sequences, about 13% found once. The source material was a population of CD138-negative cells sorted from bone marrow. Receptors originate from a donor aged 40 or older with multiple myeloma.

Points on this clonotype: This may be a read error, as it is one base from a much larger clone. The rearrangement uses TRBV10-1 and TRBJ1-1, with D unresolved. This CDR3 is built from 15 residues. The V and J ends lost 4 bases and 1 base respectively, with 13 bases between them. The germline gives CDR1 WNHNN, CDR2 SYGVQD (reference sequence). The CDR3 reads CASSASTTENTEAFF. In nucleotides, the CDR3 is TGCGCCAGCAGTGCTTCCACCACTGAGAACACTGAAGCTTTCTTT.

For the CDR3, the DNA is TGTGCCAGCTCCCAGGGCGCTAGGGCCGGGGAGCTGTTTTTT. Its translation: CASSQGARAGELFF. J is TRBJ2-2 and V is TRBV3-1, with a possible D match to TRBD1 (5 bases). CDR3 length equals 14 residues. The V gene's germline CDR1 is LGHDT and CDR2 YNNKEL (reference sequence). V was trimmed by 8 bases and J by 6 bases, leaving 16 bases between them.

This clonotype was counted a few times. The rearrangement links TRBV11-2 to TRBJ2-6; no definite D call. The V and J ends lost 5 bases and 4 bases respectively, with 12 bases between them. CDR1 and CDR2 from the germline V gene are SGHAT and FQNNGV. The CDR3 consists of 15 residues. The CDR3 bases are TGTGCCAGCAGCCCATTGGCAGACGGGGCCAACGTCCTGACTTTC. It translates to CASSPLADGANVLTF.

Only a few counts were recorded for this clonotype. V is TRBV5-1 and J is TRBJ2-5, with 10 bases that match TRBD1. Unmatched junction bases numbered 9, after V lost 1 base and J lost 0 bases. Germline CDR1 and CDR2: SGHRS and YFSETQ. The CDR3 is 18 residues long. The CDR3 loop is CASSLRFRDRGYQETQYF. The CDR3, as DNA: TGCGCCAGCAGCTTGAGGTTCCGGGACAGGGGCTACCAAGAGACCCAGTACTTC.

The genes are TRBV12-3 or TRBV12-4 and TRBJ2-5, with D tentatively TRBD1 (7 bases). The CDR3 runs to 12 residues. Trimming stripped 5 bases from V and 5 bases from J, with 9 bases between. The CDR3 DNA sequence: TGTGCCAGCAGTGCAGGGGGGGAGACCCAGTACTTC. Its translation: CASSAGGETQYF.